A selection of T cell receptor beta chains follows, all from one sample in a study of T cells in Graves' hyperthyroidism and ophthalmopathy. In TCRdb, the multiplex PCR reads were re-called with MiXCR into one record per CDR3 protein. The sample records around 250,000 distinct CDR3 sequences, approximately 15% being singletons. Sample: blood. Receptors were obtained from a woman aged 40 to 55 with Graves' hyperthyroidism that later progressed to Graves' ophthalmopathy. Both conserved end residues are part of each CDR3. The D gene is left open where the match is weak. Rows may omit the clone size; those that give it use once, few, many or a size class.

many	14	TRBD1	TRBV7-9	TRBJ1-1	TGTGCCAGCAGCTTCGACCGGGACAGGGATGGGGCTTTCTTT	CASSFDRDRDGAFF
many	14	.	TRBV25-1	TRBJ2-3	TGTGCCAGCAGCCGGGACCATAGCACAGATACGCAGTATTTT	CASSRDHSTDTQYF
.	15	.	TRBV4-1	TRBJ2-3	TGCGCCAGCAGCCAAGTCACTATCAGCACAGATACGCAGTATTTT	CASSQVTISTDTQYF
many	15	TRBD1	TRBV3-1	TRBJ1-2	TGTGCCAGCAGCCAACCAGATGGACAGGGCTATGGCTACACCTTC	CASSQPDGQGYGYTF
.	16	TRBD1	TRBV14	TRBJ2-1	TGTGCCAGCAGCCAAGGGGGCAGGGGGACCCACAATGAGCAGTTCTTC	CASSQGGRGTHNEQFF
many	15	TRBD2	TRBV12-3/TRBV12-4	TRBJ2-7	TGTGCCAGCAGTTTCCCGCCTAGCGGAAGCTACGAGCAGTACTTC	CASSFPPSGSYEQYF
few	14	.	TRBV20-1	TRBJ1-5	TGCAGTGCTAGTGGCGTACATAGCAATCAGCCCCAGCATTTT	CSASGVHSNQPQHF
few	15	.	TRBV6-1	TRBJ1-1	TGTGCCAGCAGTGAAGCGGTCCAAGCCCCTGCTGCAGCTTTCTTT	CASSEAVQAPAAAFF
many	15	.	TRBV11-1	TRBJ2-2	TGTGCCAGCAGCTTTTATAGCAGGGCGGTCGGGGAGCTGTTTTTT	CASSFYSRAVGELFF
.	14	TRBD1	TRBV6-1	TRBJ2-5	TGTGCCAGCAGTCCCTGGACAGGGGGAGAGACCCAGTACTTC	CASSPWTGGETQYF
many	17	.	TRBV28	TRBJ2-1	TGTGCCAGCAGTTCCATGGCCGGGACCCCATGGTGGCATGAGCAGTTCTTC	CASSSMAGTPWWHEQFF
.	16	.	TRBV4-1	TRBJ2-7	TGCGCCAGCAGCCAAGAATGGCTAGCGACTTCCTACGAGCAGTACTTC	CASSQEWLATSYEQYF
many	17	.	TRBV6-5	TRBJ2-3	TGTGCCAGCAGTTACTCGTTAAGTGATACGGGCGCAGATACGCAGTATTTT	CASSYSLSDTGADTQYF
many	14	.	TRBV28	TRBJ1-4	TGTGCCAGCAGTTGGGGAGGGCGGAATGAAAAACTGTTTTTT	CASSWGGRNEKLFF
once	16	.	TRBV12-3/TRBV12-4	TRBJ2-2	TGTGCCAGCAGTTTATCGGTGACTGGAAACACCGGGGAGCTGGTTTTT	CASSLSVTGNTGELVF
many	16	.	TRBV4-1	TRBJ1-4	TGCGCCAGCAGCCGTTTCTCAGGACAGACTAATGAAAAACTGTTTTTT	CASSRFSGQTNEKLFF
few	17	.	TRBV6-1	TRBJ2-4	TGTGCCAGCACCCGAGGCATATCCATAATAGCCAAAAACATTCAGTACTTC	CASTRGISIIAKNIQYF
many	15	.	TRBV28	TRBJ2-2	TGTGCCAGCAGTTTCCCCGGGACCTTCACCGGGGAGCTGTTTTTT	CASSFPGTFTGELFF
many	15	.	TRBV7-9	TRBJ1-1	TGTGCCAGCAGCTTAGCGGGAGGGCTTGGAACTGAAGCTTTCTTT	CASSLAGGLGTEAFF
few	13	TRBD1	TRBV20-1	TRBJ1-2	TGCAGTGCTAGAGGGGACAGGGACGACGGCTACACCTTC	CSARGDRDDGYTF
many	14	.	TRBV19	TRBJ1-1	TGTGCCAGTAATGTTTACAGCGGGAACACTGAAGCTTTCTTT	CASNVYSGNTEAFF
many	13	.	TRBV10-3	TRBJ1-1	TGTGCCATCAGTGAAAGCAGGAACACTGAAGCTTTCTTT	CAISESRNTEAFF
many	14	.	TRBV6-6	TRBJ2-7	TGTGCCAGCAGTTACCGGCGAGTCTCCTACGAGCAGTACTTC	CASSYRRVSYEQYF
.	14	TRBD1	TRBV6-5	TRBJ1-1	TGTGCCAGCAGTTACTCACAGGGGCTGTTTGAAGCTTTCTTT	CASSYSQGLFEAFF
many	15	TRBD2	TRBV20-1	TRBJ2-7	TGCAGTGCTAGAGTTAGCGGGCTTGCCACCTACGAGCAGTACTTC	CSARVSGLATYEQYF
many	14	TRBD2	TRBV6-1	TRBJ2-1	TGTGCCAGCAGGGGGAGCGGGAACTTCGATGAGCAGTTCTTC	CASRGSGNFDEQFF
many	13	TRBD2	TRBV20-1	TRBJ2-7	TGCAGTGCTAGAGAGGCGGGAGGTAACGAGCAGTACTTC	CSAREAGGNEQYF
many	16	TRBD2	TRBV5-1	TRBJ2-3	TGCGCCAGCAGCTCGGGGACTAGCGGGAGTTCAGATACGCAGTATTTT	CASSSGTSGSSDTQYF
many	14	TRBD2	TRBV2	TRBJ2-3	TGTGCCAGCAGGATACTAGCGGGCACAGATACGCAGTATTTT	CASRILAGTDTQYF
many	20	TRBD2	TRBV7-8	TRBJ2-5	TGTGCCAGCAGCTTATTCCGACTAGCGGGAGAAACCTTATCGGGAGAGACCCAGTACTTC	CASSLFRLAGETLSGETQYF
.	15	TRBD1	TRBV28	TRBJ1-2	TGTGCCAGCACTTCTCCGGGACAGGGGACCTATGGCTACACCTTC	CASTSPGQGTYGYTF
many	15	TRBD1	TRBV2	TRBJ2-1	TGTGCCAGCAGCGAACAGGGGGAAGCCTACAATGAGCAGTTCTTC	CASSEQGEAYNEQFF
.	16	.	TRBV3-1	TRBJ1-3	TGTGCCAGCAGCCAAGACTGGTCAGGGACTGGAAACACCATATATTTT	CASSQDWSGTGNTIYF
many	14	.	TRBV11-2	TRBJ2-2	TGTGCCAGCAGCTCCTCGAGGTACACCGGGGAGCTGTTTTTT	CASSSSRYTGELFF
.	19	TRBD2	TRBV3-1	TRBJ2-3	TGTGCCAGCAGCCAAGAAAGATTGAGCGGGAGTGCTAGCACAGATACGCAGTATTTT	CASSQERLSGSASTDTQYF
many	16	TRBD2	TRBV15	TRBJ2-1	TGTGCCACCAGCAGAGATCTTAGCGGGAGAGCTGATGAGCAGTTCTTC	CATSRDLSGRADEQFF
many	16	TRBD2	TRBV5-1	TRBJ2-1	TGCGCCAGCAGCTGGGGACTAGCGGGAGGAGGGAATGAGCAGTTCTTC	CASSWGLAGGGNEQFF
.	16	TRBD1	TRBV4-1	TRBJ1-3	TGCGCCAGCAGCCCAGGGACAGTCTTCCCTGGAAACACCATATATTTT	CASSPGTVFPGNTIYF
many	15	TRBD2	TRBV20-1	TRBJ2-1	TGCAGTGCTAGAGAAGCGGGAGGGCCAATCCATGAGCAGTTCTTC	CSAREAGGPIHEQFF
many	18	.	TRBV9	TRBJ2-1	TGTGCCAGCAGCTCACCGGGAGCGTTAACGAGCTCCTACAATGAGCAGTTCTTC	CASSSPGALTSSYNEQFF
many	16	TRBD1	TRBV28	TRBJ2-7	TGTGCCAGCAGTTTATACAGGGGCAAAACAGCCTACGAGCAGTACTTC	CASSLYRGKTAYEQYF
many	16	TRBD2	TRBV3-1	TRBJ2-1	TGTGCCAGCAGCCACGGTACGCGGGAGCTAGACAATGAGCAGTTCTTC	CASSHGTRELDNEQFF
.	19	TRBD1	TRBV5-6	TRBJ1-4	TGTGCCAGCAGCTCTCCCCGACAGGGAGGCCCCTCAACTAATGAAAAACTGTTTTTT	CASSSPRQGGPSTNEKLFF
many	14	TRBD1	TRBV10-2	TRBJ1-6	TGCGCCAGCAGAAGGGGGACAGCTAATTCACCCCTCCACTTT	CASRRGTANSPLHF
many	14	.	TRBV7-8	TRBJ2-1	TGTGCCAGCAGCTTAGTGGGGAATGTGGATGAGCAGTTCTTC	CASSLVGNVDEQFF
many	16	.	TRBV7-2	TRBJ2-7	TGTGCCAGCAGCTTAGACGTCTGGGGGATGTCCTACGAGCAGTACTTC	CASSLDVWGMSYEQYF
many	14	.	TRBV5-1	TRBJ2-3	TGCGCCAGCAGCTTGGGCAGCCCGGTAGATACGCAGTATTTT	CASSLGSPVDTQYF
.	14	.	TRBV3-1	TRBJ2-7	TGTGCCAGCAGCTCGCTCACTAAGGGCTACGAGCAGTACTTC	CASSSLTKGYEQYF
.	15	TRBD2	TRBV7-8	TRBJ2-1	TGTGCCAGCAGCACACTAGCGGGGTTCTACAATGAGCAGTTCTTC	CASSTLAGFYNEQFF
many	12	.	TRBV12-3/TRBV12-4	TRBJ2-5	TGTGCCAGCAGTTTGAACAGGGAGACCCAGTACTTC	CASSLNRETQYF
many	15	.	TRBV5-1	TRBJ2-5	TGCGCCAGCAGAGGATCCCCTTTAAGAATAGAGACCCAGTACTTC	CASRGSPLRIETQYF
many	14	.	TRBV9	TRBJ2-5	TGTGCCAGCAGCGTAACTGGCACCCAAGAGACCCAGTACTTC	CASSVTGTQETQYF
many	14	TRBD1	TRBV6-1	TRBJ1-1	TGTGCCAGCAGAAGACAGGGGCCGAACACTGAAGCTTTCTTT	CASRRQGPNTEAFF